The 27 T cell receptor beta chains below were found in one sample sequenced in a study of blood T cells in healthy people across ages. A second about 7 to 12 cycle PCR used barcoded and J-beta primers. MiXCR was run by TCRdb on the 5' RACE reads, yielding one entry per CDR3 protein. The sample has about 1,400,000 distinct CDR3 sequences, around two fifths seen once; the top ten hold 7.9%. Material: blood. The source of these receptors is a woman between 18 and 29 years old in good health.

The chain has TRBV24-1 and TRBJ2-1; 8 positions match TRBD2. Germline CDR1 KGHDR, CDR2 SFDVKD. V lost 3 bases to trimming and J lost 3 bases; unmatched junction nucleotides: 9. This CDR3 has 17 amino acids. CDR3 residues: CATSDRAGGPNYNEQFF. Here the CDR3 DNA reads TGTGCCACCAGTGATAGGGCGGGGGGCCCGAACTACAATGAGCAGTTCTTC.

The chain uses TRBV2 and TRBJ2-7; no firm D call. V was clipped by 7 bases and J by 5 bases, with 18 bases between them. CDR3 length: 14 residues. Germline V gives CDR1 SNHLY, CDR2 FYNNEI. CDR3 sequence (DNA): TGTGCCAGCATTGCCGGCCACGGGCCAAACGAGCAGTACTTC. Translated, it gives CASIAGHGPNEQYF.

In regard to this clonotype: One end of the junction fails to match germline, which may point to a read error. The chain employs TRBV6-2 or TRBV6-3 and TRBJ2-7; unclear D gene. Germline-derived CDR1 and CDR2 are MNHEY and SVGEGT. This CDR3 has 19 residues. The CDR3 DNA is TGTACCAGCAGTTACTTGAAGGAGAGGAGACTCCAGGCCCGCTACGAGCAGTACTTC. It encodes CTSSYLKERRLQARYEQYF.

This chain uses TRBV18 with TRBJ2-2, with a tentative D call TRBD1 (6 bases). The CDR3 has 16 residues. CDR1 KGHSH and CDR2 LQKENI come from the germline V gene. Trimming took off 5 bases at V and 0 bases at J, with 13 bases between the two ends. The CDR3, as DNA: TGTGCCAGCTCAGAGGACAGAGACGCGAACACCGGGGAGCTGTTTTTT. Its translation is CASSEDRDANTGELFF.

CDR3 residues: CASSFGLRETQYF. As DNA, the CDR3 is TGCGCCAGCAGCTTCGGGTTGAGGGAGACCCAGTACTTC. This rearrangement joins TRBV5-1 to TRBJ2-7, with D uncertain. The end of the DNA is better explained by TRBJ2-5, so the J call may be wrong. This CDR3 spans 13 amino acids. Looked up from germline, CDR1 is SGHRS and CDR2 is YFSETQ.

The rearrangement links TRBV4-1 to TRBJ2-5, with D possibly TRBD2 on 8 matching bases. This CDR3 region has 15 residues. Looked up from germline, CDR1 is MGHRA and CDR2 is YSYEKL. Trimming cost V 4 bases and J 11 bases, with 23 bases left between them. CDR3 bases: TGCGCCAGCAGCCCTATGGCCGGAGGGGGCGGGGGGCAGTACTTC. Protein: CASSPMAGGGGGQYF.

The J gene is TRBJ2-7, the V gene TRBV7-8, with 12 bases matching TRBD1. From germline, CDR1 is SGHVS and CDR2 FQNEAQ. This CDR3 spans 15 amino acids. The trim removed 8 bases at V and 4 bases at J, leaving 9 bases unmatched. CDR3 residues: CASGRDRGQWYEQYF. The CDR3 nucleotides read TGTGCCAGCGGCCGGGACAGGGGGCAATGGTACGAGCAGTACTTC.

The CDR3 DNA is TGTGCCATCAGTGCCGCGGGTAGCGGGAGCTACAATGAGCAGTTCTTC. Amino acid sequence: CAISAAGSGSYNEQFF. The chain is built from TRBV10-3 and TRBJ2-1, with 9 bases lining up with TRBD2. Trimming removed 4 bases from V and 3 bases from J; junction bases left unmatched: 7. Germline CDR1 and CDR2: ENHRY and SYGVKD. The CDR3 contains 16 residues.

This clonotype was seen a handful of times. The rearrangement links TRBV7-8 to TRBJ2-7, with 9 bases identical to TRBD1. Looked up from germline, CDR1 is SGHVS and CDR2 is FQNEAQ. This CDR3 region has 13 residues. V gave up 6 bases and J gave up 8 bases; unmatched junction bases: 8. This CDR3 is CASRQRTGDKQYF. The CDR3 DNA reads TGTGCCAGCAGACAGAGGACAGGGGACAAGCAGTACTTC.

Only a few counts were recorded for this clonotype. The CDR3 region has the DNA TGTGCCACCAGCACCTCCAGCATACTCATCCCTGGGGCCAACGTCCTGACTTTC. Protein: CATSTSSILIPGANVLTF. The chain links TRBV15 to TRBJ2-6; no definite D call. The germline gives CDR1 LNHNV, CDR2 YYDKDF (reference sequence). This CDR3 is built from 18 residues. Trimming cost V 4 bases and J 2 bases, with 18 bases left between them.

V gene TRBV20-1 combines with J gene TRBJ1-1, with D possibly being TRBD1 (5 bases). V was clipped by 3 bases and J by 1 base, with 12 bases between them. The V gene's germline CDR1 is DFQATT and CDR2 SNEGSKA (reference sequence). The CDR3 is 14 amino acids. CDR3: CSARDTGSNTEAFF. In DNA, the CDR3 is TGCAGTGCTAGGGACACAGGATCGAACACTGAAGCTTTCTTT.

The chain uses TRBV27 and TRBJ2-7; D might be TRBD2 (6 bases). V was trimmed by 4 bases and J by 7 bases, leaving 20 bases between them. CDR1 and CDR2 from the germline V gene are MNHEY and SMNVEV (reference sequence). CDR3 length: 15 amino acids. CDR3: CASSYPGEGLNEQYF. CDR3 nucleotides: TGTGCCAGCAGTTATCCGGGAGAAGGGCTGAATGAGCAGTACTTC.

The chain has TRBV6-1 and TRBJ1-2; D gene unclear. The ends were cut back, 8 bases at V and 5 bases at J, with 12 bases in the middle. The CDR3 loop spans 12 amino acids. Germline CDR1 MNHNS, CDR2 SASEGT. CDR3 amino acids: CASGKISYGYTF. For the CDR3, the DNA is TGTGCCAGCGGGAAGATTTCGTATGGCTACACCTTC.

V usage is TRBV30 and J usage is TRBJ2-7, with 7 bases lining up with TRBD2. The CDR3 contains 14 residues. CDR1 and CDR2 from the germline V gene are GTSNPN and SVGIG (reference sequence). V lost 3 bases to trimming and J lost 2 bases; unmatched junction nucleotides: 7. The DNA of the CDR3 is TGTGCCTGGAGCAACGGACTAGATCCCTACGAGCAGTACTTC. Its protein is CAWSNGLDPYEQYF. Full variable domain (missing parts from reference TRBV30 and TRBJ2-7): SQTIHQWPATLVQPVGSPLSLECTVEGTSNPNLYWYRQAAGRGLQLLFYSVGIGQISSEVPQNLSASRPQDRQFILSSKKLLLSDSGFYLCAWSNGLDPYEQYFGPGTRLTVT.

The rearrangement links TRBV7-2 to TRBJ1-1, with 7 bases identical to TRBD1. CDR3 length: 18 amino acids. V shed 1 base, J shed 0 bases, and the junction held 11 bases outside the gene matches. Germline assignment: CDR1 SGHTA and CDR2 FQGNSA. CDR3 amino acids: CASSLDKGADVMNTEAFF. The CDR3 DNA reads as TGTGCCAGCAGCTTAGATAAGGGGGCGGATGTTATGAACACTGAAGCTTTCTTT.

A few counts support this clonotype. The V and J genes are TRBV6-1 and TRBJ1-2; D uncertain. V was pared by 0 bases and J by 4 bases, with 12 bases between. CDR1 is MNHNS, CDR2 SASEGT, per germline. The CDR3 extends over 15 amino acids. CDR3 residues: CASSEAIRETYGYTF. CDR3 nucleotide sequence: TGTGCCAGCAGTGAAGCAATCCGGGAAACCTATGGCTACACCTTC.

Of note for this clonotype: The junction does not match germline at one end; this may be a read error. The gene calls are TRBV27 and TRBJ1-2; a weak D match, TRBD1 (6 bases). Germline V gives CDR1 MNHEY, CDR2 SMNVEV (reference sequence). The CDR3 is 13 residues long. The CDR3 DNA follows: TGTGCCAGCAGTTTCGGAGGACAGTATGACTACACCTTC. This sequence encodes CASSFGGQYDYTF.

J is TRBJ2-7 and V is TRBV5-1; 7 bases match TRBD1. Germline CDR1 and CDR2: SGHRS and YFSETQ. This CDR3 has 14 amino acids. Trimming removed 3 bases from V and 1 base from J; junction bases left unmatched: 4. The CDR3 DNA sequence: TGCGCCAGCAGCTCCGGACAGGAGTCCTACGAGCAGTACTTC. Its protein product is CASSSGQESYEQYF.

The rearrangement joins TRBV5-1 to TRBJ1-1; TRBD1 might be the D (6 bases). Deletions cut 3 bases from V and 0 bases from J, with 12 bases between. The germline V gene encodes CDR1 SGHRS and CDR2 YFSETQ. The CDR3 runs to 15 residues. CDR3: CASSSQGPMNTEAFF. The CDR3 coding sequence is TGCGCCAGCAGCTCACAGGGACCCATGAACACTGAAGCTTTCTTT.

The V and J genes are TRBV29-1 and TRBJ2-5; D gene unclear. Germline CDR1 is SQVTM and CDR2 is ANQGSEA. Deletions cut 1 base from V and 5 bases from J, with 5 bases between. The CDR3 is 11 residues long. Here the CDR3 DNA reads TGCAGCGTTGAAGGGGTGGAGACCCAGTACTTC. Translating gives CSVEGVETQYF.

This clonotype was seen only a few times. The CDR3 DNA is TGCGCCAGCAGCTTCACTAGCGGGTGGACCGGGGAGCTGTTTTTT. As protein: CASSFTSGWTGELFF. This rearrangement joins TRBV5-1 to TRBJ2-2; 9 nucleotides line up with TRBD2. Germline loops: CDR1 SGHRS, CDR2 YFSETQ. The CDR3 loop spans 15 amino acids. Unmatched junction bases numbered 4, after V lost 2 bases and J lost 5 bases.

This chain uses TRBV6-1 with TRBJ1-1; D gene uncertain. CDR1 and CDR2 from the germline V gene are MNHNS and SASEGT. Trimming shortened V by 2 bases and J by 1 base, and 11 bases separated the two germline ends. The CDR3 consists of 15 residues. CDR3 sequence (DNA): TGTGCCAGCAGTGAAAGGACGGCCGCGAACACTGAAGCTTTCTTT. It codes for CASSERTAANTEAFF.

In its sample, this clonotype was seen a few times. A read error may be the cause here, since a much bigger clone is one base away. The chain is built from TRBV20-1 and TRBJ2-7, with D possibly matching TRBD2 (6 bases). CDR1 and CDR2 from the germline V gene are DFQATT and SNEGSKA (reference sequence). The CDR3 is 10 amino acids. Trimming took off 6 bases at V and 7 bases at J, with 10 bases between the two ends. The CDR3 DNA sequence: TGCAGTGCCTGGAGGGGTGAGCAGTACTTC. As protein: CSAWRGEQYF.

This clonotype was counted ten times or more. This rearrangement joins TRBV25-1 to TRBJ2-2; TRBD1 matches at 7 bases. CDR3 size: 17 residues. Germline V CDR1 and CDR2: MGHDK, SYGVNS. With 1 base clipped from V and 0 bases from J, the junction kept 5 bases outside the gene matches. CDR3: CASSESYRGTNTGELFF. The CDR3 DNA follows: TGTGCCAGCAGTGAATCATACAGGGGTACGAACACCGGGGAGCTGTTTTTT.

This chain joins TRBV21-1 and TRBJ2-4; whether TRBD1, the table's D call, matches the DNA was not checked. The J call is uncertain, as TRBJ2-7 better fits the DNA end. TRBV21-1 has pseudogene status. The CDR3 consists of 13 residues. CDR3 nucleotides: TGTGCCAGCAGCAAGCTTTGGAGGGGCGAGCAGTACTTC. Protein sequence: CASSKLWRGEQYF.

There are a few counts of this clonotype. The chain uses TRBV6-5 and TRBJ2-7; 9 positions agree with TRBD1. CDR3 length: 14 residues. Germline V gene data show CDR1 as MNHEY and CDR2 as SVGAGI. The J segment lost 4 bases and the V segment lost 5 bases, leaving 6 bases of the junction unmatched. This CDR3 reads CASSRGQGGYEQYF. In nucleotides, the CDR3 is TGTGCCAGCAGTAGGGGACAGGGTGGTTACGAGCAGTACTTC.

The chain carries TRBV6-5 and TRBJ2-5; D gene unclear. The CDR3 extends over 14 amino acids. V was cut by 4 bases and J by 5 bases, with 14 bases left in between. Germline-derived CDR1 and CDR2 are MNHEY and SVGAGI. The CDR3 loop is CASSLSATRETQYF. Here the CDR3 DNA reads TGTGCCAGCAGTTTAAGCGCAACTCGGGAGACCCAGTACTTC.